These 14 T cell receptor beta chains originate from one sample sequenced in a study of somatic mutations in cytotoxic T cells in rheumatoid arthritis listed by TCRdb under 2017. Library prep was done by the immunoSEQ multiplex PCR assay. TCRdb stores this immuneACCESS table with in-frame sequences only. Part of the clones is absent; in the studies checked, under half of the shortfall reflects unresolved V genes, and no reason is known for the rest. The sample data list 6,000 to 9,000 clones, and roughly four fifths of these were observed just once. 15% to 19% of the sample is taken by the ten largest. The material sequenced was CD8+ T cells sorted from blood. The receptors here all came from an adult with rheumatoid arthritis.

The rearrangement links TRBV25-1 to TRBJ2-1; D is unclear. Germline loops: CDR1 MGHDK, CDR2 SYGVNS. V dropped 5 bases and J dropped 8 bases, with 10 bases sitting between them. The CDR3 extends over 12 amino acids. The CDR3 bases are TGTGCCAGCAGTCTGAATCTCGATGAGCAGTTCTTC. This gives the protein CASSLNLDEQFF.

The chain combines TRBV7-9 with TRBJ1-1, with D possibly matching TRBD1 (5 bases). The germline V and J ends were trimmed by 4 bases and 7 bases, with 10 bases remaining between them. This CDR3 is built from 12 residues. Germline CDR1 reads SEHNR; CDR2 reads FQNEAQ (reference sequence). The CDR3: CASSWGDGEAFF. The CDR3 DNA reads TGTGCCAGCAGCTGGGGGGACGGTGAAGCTTTCTTT.

The rearrangement uses TRBV27 and TRBJ2-1, with 13 bases fitting TRBD2. Germline assignment: CDR1 MNHEY and CDR2 SMNVEV (reference sequence). V dropped 5 bases and J dropped 10; count of bases not matched to a gene: 5. This CDR3 region has 14 residues. The CDR3 here is CASSQGLAGLEQFF. As DNA, the CDR3 is TGTGCCAGCAGTCAGGGACTAGCGGGGCTCGAGCAGTTCTTC.

The CDR3 reads CASSIGGVFAEAFF. As DNA, the CDR3 is TGTGCCAGTAGTATAGGGGGGGTCTTCGCTGAAGCTTTCTTT. V gene TRBV19 combines with J gene TRBJ1-1; perhaps TRBD1 as D (5 bases). The length of the CDR3 is 14 residues. CDR1 and CDR2 from the germline V gene are LNHDA and SQIVND (reference sequence). V was trimmed by 1 base and J by 6 bases, leaving 12 bases between them.

This chain links TRBV2 with TRBJ1-1, with a possible D match to TRBD1 (6 bases). This CDR3 is built from 15 residues. CDR1 is SNHLY, CDR2 FYNNEI, per germline. The V and J ends lost 2 bases and 3 bases respectively, with 13 bases between them. CDR3 region: CASSESGGADTEAFF. The CDR3 region has the DNA TGTGCCAGCAGTGAAAGCGGGGGGGCGGACACTGAAGCTTTCTTT.

V is TRBV7-2 and J is TRBJ2-1, with 9 bases that match TRBD2. CDR1 and CDR2 (germline): SGHTA, FQGNSA. The trim removed 6 bases at V and 4 bases at J, leaving 10 bases unmatched. The CDR3 sequence is 16 residues long. In DNA form, the CDR3 reads TGTGCCAGCAGGCCCTCGGCTAGCGGGGTGTACAATGAGCAGTTCTTC. This gives the protein CASRPSASGVYNEQFF.

V usage is TRBV6-5 and J usage is TRBJ2-3; 8 bases are shared with TRBD2. With 6 bases clipped from V and 3 bases from J, the junction kept 5 bases outside the gene matches. The CDR3 covers 14 residues. Germline CDR1 reads MNHEY; CDR2 reads SVGAGI. In nucleotides, the CDR3 is TGTGCCAGCAGCGACCGGGGGGGAACAGATACGCAGTATTTT. Protein product: CASSDRGGTDTQYF.

This chain uses TRBV2 with TRBJ2-5; maybe TRBD2 (5 bases). Germline lookup yields CDR1 SNHLY and CDR2 FYNNEI. V was trimmed by 7 bases and J by 4 bases, leaving 19 bases between them. The CDR3 totals 15 residues. The CDR3 region has the DNA TGTGCCAGCATTTCCTTCGAGGGTTTACGAGAGACCCAGTACTTC. Amino acid sequence: CASISFEGLRETQYF.

V is TRBV11-2 and J is TRBJ2-1; 10 bases match TRBD2. V gave up 5 bases and J gave up 6 bases; unmatched junction bases: 10. This CDR3 spans 16 amino acids. Germline V lookup: CDR1 SGHAT, CDR2 FQNNGV. CDR3: CASSPHVAGGFNEQFF. CDR3 coding DNA: TGTGCCAGCAGCCCGCACGTAGCGGGGGGTTTCAATGAGCAGTTCTTC.

V gene TRBV28 combines with J gene TRBJ1-5; D is perhaps TRBD1 (6 bases). CDR3 length: 17 amino acids. Trimming cost V 4 bases and J 5 bases, with 21 bases left between them. Germline V lookup: CDR1 MDHEN, CDR2 SYDVKM. The DNA of the CDR3 is TGTGCCAGCAGTTACCTCCCCGGGGCAGGGGCGTATCAGCCCCAGCATTTT. This encodes CASSYLPGAGAYQPQHF.

This chain connects TRBV30 to TRBJ2-3, with a weak D call TRBD2 (6 bases). Germline V lookup: CDR1 GTSNPN, CDR2 SVGIG (reference sequence). V was trimmed by 3 bases and J by 0 bases, leaving 13 bases between them. The CDR3 spans 15 residues. The CDR3 region is CAWRSMRDSTDTQYF. DNA for the CDR3: TGTGCCTGGAGAAGTATGCGGGATAGCACAGATACGCAGTATTTT. Full variable domain (remainder filled in from reference TRBV30 and TRBJ2-3): SQTIHQWPATLVQPVGSPLSLECTVEGTSNPNLYWYRQAAGRGLQLLFYSVGIGQISSEVPQNLSASRPQDRQFILSSKKLLLSDSGFYLCAWRSMRDSTDTQYFGPGTRLTVL.

V usage is TRBV12-5 and J usage is TRBJ2-1, with D possibly being TRBD1 (5 bases). Germline-derived CDR1 and CDR2 are LGHNT and FRNRAP. The CDR3 is 12 amino acids. Deletions cut 6 bases from V and 7 bases from J, with 10 bases between. The CDR3 loop is CASGSRVNEQFF. The CDR3 nucleotides read TGTGCTAGTGGGTCCAGGGTAAATGAGCAGTTCTTC.

The chain combines TRBV4-2 with TRBJ2-1; D possibly corresponds to TRBD1 (5 bases). CDR1 LGHNA and CDR2 YNFKEQ come from the germline V gene. V lost 0 bases and J lost 3, with 12 bases in between. This CDR3 has 16 amino acids. The CDR3 nucleotides are TGTGCCAGCAGCCAAGATGGGCAGGGCGACTACAATGAGCAGTTCTTC. Translation gives CASSQDGQGDYNEQFF.

The rearrangement uses TRBV14 and TRBJ1-3, with D maybe TRBD1 (5 bases). The CDR3 runs to 15 residues. Per the germline V gene, CDR1 is SGHDN and CDR2 is FVKESK. The germline V and J ends were trimmed by 5 bases and 1 base, with 12 bases remaining between them. The CDR3, as DNA: TGTGCCAGCAGCGACGGGGCACGATCTGGAAACACCATATATTTT. It encodes CASSDGARSGNTIYF.